The 23 T cell receptor beta chains reported below all come from one sample, sequenced in a study of T-cell reconstitution after alpha-beta-depleted transplantation in children. TCRbeta library construction was performed incorporating unique molecular identifiers. TCRdb passed the PCR reads through MiXCR, listing each CDR3 protein once. The table shows about 77,000 distinct CDR3 sequences, with about a sixth occurring only once. Sample: PBMCs, mostly from graft donor cells, taken 360 days after TCRalphabeta/CD19-depleted stem cell transplant. These receptors were collected from a male patient under 10 years old who had a stem cell transplant for acute lymphoblastic leukemia, so the T cells may come from the graft donor.

The table lists this clonotype with a few counts. The chain employs TRBV19 and TRBJ2-1, with TRBD2 matching over 15 bases. J gave up 10 bases and V 4 bases, and 2 bases lay outside the gene matches. CDR1 and CDR2 (germline): LNHDA, SQIVND (reference sequence). The CDR3 has 14 residues. The CDR3 sequence is CASSKGLAGGEQFF. Here the CDR3 DNA reads TGTGCCAGTAGTAAGGGACTAGCGGGAGGAGAGCAGTTCTTC.

The chain carries TRBV3-1 and TRBJ2-6, with D perhaps being TRBD1 or TRBD2 (6 bases each). CDR1 and CDR2 from the germline V gene are LGHDT and YNNKEL (reference sequence). This CDR3 is built from 16 residues. V dropped 4 bases and J dropped 0 bases, with 10 bases sitting between them. This CDR3 reads CASSRKGGSGANVLTF. The DNA for the CDR3 is TGTGCCAGCAGCCGAAAGGGGGGCTCTGGGGCCAACGTCCTGACTTTC.

In this sample, this clonotype turned up a few times. The V and J genes are TRBV19 and TRBJ2-1, with D perhaps matching TRBD1 (6 bases). The CDR3 spans 15 residues. Germline V gene lookup returns CDR1 LNHDA and CDR2 SQIVND (reference sequence). V was clipped by 6 bases and J by 3 bases, with 15 bases between them. The CDR3 is CASRKQGTLYNEQFF. Written as DNA, the CDR3 is TGTGCCAGTAGGAAACAGGGTACCCTCTACAATGAGCAGTTCTTC.

This clonotype was observed a single time. The chain recombines TRBV6-1 with TRBJ2-1, with 7 bases lining up with TRBD2. CDR1 and CDR2 (germline): MNHNS, SASEGT. The J segment lost 10 bases and the V segment lost 10 bases, leaving 13 bases of the junction unmatched. The CDR3 spans 13 residues. The CDR3 spells CATSGLPISEQFF. The CDR3 nucleotides read TGTGCCACCTCGGGACTACCTATCTCGGAGCAGTTCTTC.

There are a few counts of this clonotype. The chain joins TRBV6-2 or TRBV6-3 to TRBJ2-1, with TRBD1 as a possible D gene (5 bases). The germline V gene encodes CDR1 MNHEY and CDR2 SVGEGT. The germline V and J ends were trimmed by 2 bases and 2 bases, with 10 bases remaining between them. The CDR3 has 15 amino acids. In nucleotides, the CDR3 is TGTGCCAGCAGTTACGGGGCAGGGCCCTACAATGAGCAGTTCTTC. This translates into CASSYGAGPYNEQFF.

The sample holds a few counts of this clonotype. The genes are TRBV12-3 or TRBV12-4 and TRBJ2-2, with TRBD2 matching 10 bases. CDR3 length equals 18 residues. V lost 0 bases, J lost 5 bases, and 9 bases stayed unmatched. CDR3 protein: CASSLAELAGVITGELFF. The CDR3 coding sequence is TGTGCCAGCAGTTTAGCGGAGCTAGCGGGAGTTATTACCGGGGAGCTGTTTTTT.

At least ten counts were recorded for this clonotype. The chain recombines TRBV10-3 with TRBJ2-7; D is uncertain. CDR1 and CDR2 from the germline V gene are ENHRY and SYGVKD. The CDR3 consists of 13 residues. V lost 6 bases to trimming and J lost 0 bases, with 9 bases between them. CDR3 DNA: TGTGCCATCAGCAGGACGGACTCCTACGAGCAGTACTTC. Translated: CAISRTDSYEQYF.

The chain recombines TRBV6-1 with TRBJ2-6; 8 nucleotides match TRBD1. V shed 6 bases and J 2 bases; nucleotides not matched to a gene: 3. This CDR3 has 15 amino acids. Looked up from germline, CDR1 is MNHNS and CDR2 is SASEGT. Here the CDR3 reads CASSTTGAGANVLTF. The CDR3 DNA reads TGTGCCAGCAGCACGACAGGGGCTGGGGCCAACGTCCTGACTTTC.

The chain joins TRBV5-1 to TRBJ2-3, with TRBD2 matching 8 bases. In germline, CDR1 is SGHRS, CDR2 YFSETQ. The CDR3 is 16 residues long. Trimming took 0 bases from V and 0 from J; bases not matched to a gene: 3. CDR3 DNA: TGCGCCAGCAGCTTGGTACTAGCGGCTAGCACAGATACGCAGTATTTT. Translated: CASSLVLAASTDTQYF.

This clonotype was seen more than once but under ten times. The chain is built from TRBV7-2 and TRBJ1-4, with D unclear. Per germline, CDR1 SGHTA and CDR2 FQGNSA. The ends were cut back, 2 bases at V and 1 base at J, with 11 bases in the middle. The CDR3 consists of 16 residues. The CDR3 DNA reads as TGTGCCAGCAGCTTAAGGCCCCGGGGAACTAATGAAAAACTGTTTTTT. Its translation is CASSLRPRGTNEKLFF.

This clonotype was seen more than once but under ten times. The chain combines TRBV5-1 with TRBJ2-1; 8 positions match TRBD2. The CDR3 runs to 16 residues. Germline CDR1 SGHRS, CDR2 YFSETQ. The trim removed 0 bases at V and 4 bases at J, leaving 6 bases unmatched. This CDR3 reads CASSLAPLADYNEQFF. CDR3 nucleotide sequence: TGCGCCAGCAGCTTGGCCCCACTAGCGGATTACAATGAGCAGTTCTTC.

This clonotype was counted only a few times. The rearrangement links TRBV7-8 to TRBJ1-1; no clear D gene. This CDR3 has 13 amino acids. With 3 bases removed from V and 1 base from J, the gap between germline ends came to 6 bases. Germline V gene sequence: CDR1 SGHVS, CDR2 FQNEAQ. The CDR3 sequence is CASSLTRNTEAFF. The CDR3 DNA sequence: TGTGCCAGCAGCTTGACAAGGAACACTGAAGCTTTCTTT.

The V call is TRBV9, the J call TRBJ2-1; D gene unclear. CDR1 is SGDLS, CDR2 YYNGEE, per germline. Trimming cost V 4 bases and J 1 base, with 12 bases left between them. This CDR3 has 15 residues. The CDR3 region is CASSPWTRSYNEQFF. For the CDR3, the DNA is TGTGCCAGCAGCCCCTGGACCAGATCCTACAATGAGCAGTTCTTC.

This clonotype was counted ten times or more. The chain combines TRBV6-5 with TRBJ1-1; D not resolved. The germline V gene encodes CDR1 MNHEY and CDR2 SVGAGI. The V and J ends lost 7 bases and 2 bases respectively, with 14 bases between them. The CDR3 spans 14 residues. CDR3 in DNA: TGTGCCAGCACGCAGTCACGGTTTAACACTGAAGCTTTCTTT. Translated: CASTQSRFNTEAFF.

This rearrangement joins TRBV7-6 to TRBJ2-5; the D gene is possibly TRBD2 (5 bases). Germline V gene lookup returns CDR1 SGHVS and CDR2 FNYEAQ. V lost 3 bases and J 14 bases, leaving 19 bases between the germline ends. The CDR3 length is 13 residues. CDR3 sequence (DNA): TGTGCCAGCAGCTTTGGAGGCGAGACCCAGGCATACTTC. It encodes CASSFGGETQAYF.

V and J are TRBV5-5 and TRBJ1-5; no clear D gene. This CDR3 is 14 amino acids long. Germline V gene lookup returns CDR1 SGHKS and CDR2 YYEKEE (reference sequence). V gave up 2 bases and J gave up 4 bases, with 10 bases separating them. The CDR3, as DNA: TGTGCCAGCAGCTTCGGACTAAGGAATCAGCCCCAGCATTTT. Amino acids: CASSFGLRNQPQHF.

The chain recombines TRBV7-9 with TRBJ2-1, with TRBD2 matching over 8 bases. Per the germline V gene, CDR1 is SEHNR and CDR2 is FQNEAQ (reference sequence). V gave up 1 base and J gave up 6 bases; unmatched junction bases: 5. CDR3 length equals 15 residues. Written as DNA, the CDR3 is TGTGCCAGCAGCTTAGTTAGCGGGGCCGTCAATGAGCAGTTCTTC. Translating gives CASSLVSGAVNEQFF.

This clonotype occurred a few times. This sequence joins TRBV12-3 or TRBV12-4 and TRBJ2-3; maybe TRBD2 (6 bases). V lost 3 bases, J lost 1 base, and 17 bases lay in between. This CDR3 region has 17 residues. CDR3 coding DNA: TGTGCCAGCAGTTTCTCCTTAGGCGGGGAGGGCACAGATACGCAGTATTTT. Its translation: CASSFSLGGEGTDTQYF.

This chain connects TRBV5-1 to TRBJ1-5, with 7 bases that match TRBD1. CDR3 length: 14 amino acids. The J segment lost 3 bases and the V segment lost 4 bases, leaving 4 bases of the junction unmatched. The V gene's germline CDR1 is SGHRS and CDR2 YFSETQ. The CDR3: CASSRTGDNQPQHF. CDR3 sequence (DNA): TGCGCCAGCAGCCGTACAGGGGACAATCAGCCCCAGCATTTT.

This clonotype was seen repeatedly, ten times or more. This chain joins TRBV11-2 and TRBJ2-2; D is uncertain. Germline V lookup: CDR1 SGHAT, CDR2 FQNNGV. The germline V and J ends were trimmed by 5 bases and 1 base, with 11 bases remaining between them. The CDR3 runs 15 residues. CDR3 nucleotides: TGTGCCAGCAGCCACACGCGGAAGAACACCGGGGAGCTGTTTTTT. Its translation: CASSHTRKNTGELFF.

The chain joins TRBV25-1 to TRBJ2-3; perhaps TRBD1 as D (6 bases). The CDR3 totals 16 residues. Trimming took 7 bases from V and 6 from J, leaving 23 bases between them. The germline CDR1 and CDR2 sequences are MGHDK and SYGVNS. DNA for the CDR3: TGTGCCAGCACCAAGGGGTTAACAGGGCTGGGGGATACGCAGTATTTT. The encoded protein is CASTKGLTGLGDTQYF.

This clonotype was found many times. The chain joins TRBV5-1 to TRBJ1-2; a possible D gene is TRBD1 (5 bases). The CDR3 covers 13 residues. The V and J ends lost 2 bases and 4 bases respectively, with 9 bases between them. CDR1 and CDR2 from the germline V gene are SGHRS and YFSETQ. The CDR3 region is CASSLKGPYGYTF. The CDR3 bases are TGCGCCAGCAGCTTAAAGGGGCCCTATGGCTACACCTTC.

This clonotype appeared a few times. The rearrangement links TRBV20-1 to TRBJ2-3; 13 positions match TRBD2. Germline CDR1 and CDR2: DFQATT and SNEGSKA (reference sequence). The CDR3 runs to 15 residues. Unmatched junction bases numbered 4, after V lost 3 bases and J lost 4 bases. DNA for the CDR3: TGCAGTGCTAGTCCCGGGACTAGCGGGGCAGATACGCAGTATTTT. It translates to CSASPGTSGADTQYF.